A single sample gave rise to the 30 T cell receptor beta chains below, sequenced in a study of T cells in Graves' hyperthyroidism and ophthalmopathy. Amplification of TCR beta CDR3 regions used RNA as the template. Carried out on the TCR CDR3, a first-round RT-PCR used the HTBI primer set. TCRdb passed the multiplex PCR reads through MiXCR, listing each CDR3 protein once. The table records 200,000 to 250,000 distinct CDR3 sequences, around 17% of them present only once. Sequenced input: blood. The receptors derive from a woman in her forties or fifties with Graves' hyperthyroidism.

V gene TRBV19 combines with J gene TRBJ1-4; no reliable D call. V lost 6 bases and J lost 0, with 8 bases in between. Germline CDR1 is LNHDA and CDR2 is SQIVND (reference sequence). The CDR3 has 14 residues. CDR3 in amino acids: CASRTVATNEKLFF. The DNA of the CDR3 is TGTGCCAGTAGGACCGTTGCAACTAATGAAAAACTGTTTTTT. Filled out from reference TRBV19 and TRBJ1-4, the complete variable domain reads DGGITQSPKYLFRKEGQNVTLSCEQNLNHDAMYWYRQDPGQGLRLIYYSQIVNDFQKGDIAEGYSVSREKKESFPLTVTSAQKNPTAFYLCASRTVATNEKLFFGSGTQLSVL.

Many counts were recorded for this clonotype. V gene TRBV15 combines with J gene TRBJ1-2, with 10 nucleotides matching TRBD1. The CDR3 runs 14 residues. Germline CDR1 and CDR2: LNHNV and YYDKDF (reference sequence). V dropped 5 bases and J dropped 6; count of bases not matched to a gene: 6. This CDR3 is CATSGPGTGDGYTF. The CDR3 coding sequence is TGTGCCACCAGCGGCCCCGGGACAGGGGATGGCTACACCTTC.

This clonotype was found many times. This chain joins TRBV12-3 or TRBV12-4 and TRBJ2-3; 11 positions agree with TRBD2. Trimming removed 6 bases from V and 3 bases from J; junction bases left unmatched: 2. The length of the CDR3 is 14 residues. This CDR3 is CASRSSGGTDTQYF. The CDR3 DNA is TGTGCCAGCAGGTCTAGCGGGGGGACAGATACGCAGTATTTT.

This clonotype was detected many times. The gene calls are TRBV27 and TRBJ2-3; D gene unclear. The V gene's germline CDR1 is MNHEY and CDR2 SMNVEV (reference sequence). This CDR3 is 13 amino acids long. V lost 7 bases to trimming and J lost 4 bases, with 12 bases between them. The CDR3 here is CASTIIGSDTQYF. The CDR3 DNA sequence: TGTGCCAGCACGATTATAGGCTCAGATACGCAGTATTTT.

This clonotype was picked up many times. This chain links TRBV6-1 with TRBJ2-3, with 10 positions matching TRBD2. Trimming took 4 bases from V and 6 from J; bases not matched to a gene: 4. Germline CDR1 and CDR2: MNHNS and SASEGT. The CDR3 has 14 amino acids. Here the CDR3 DNA reads TGTGCCAGCAGTGGGACTAGCGGATATGATACGCAGTATTTT. Protein sequence: CASSGTSGYDTQYF.

This clonotype was picked up many times. The rearrangement uses TRBV11-2 and TRBJ2-2, with D hard to call. V lost 7 bases and J 2 bases, leaving 17 bases between the germline ends. Germline V gives CDR1 SGHAT, CDR2 FQNNGV. The CDR3 sequence is 16 residues long. DNA for the CDR3: TGTGCCAGCAACTTTAAACCGTGGCTCAACACCGGGGAGCTGTTTTTT. Translating it yields CASNFKPWLNTGELFF.

Many counts were recorded for this clonotype. The V call is TRBV7-9, the J call TRBJ1-1, with unresolved D. Germline V gives CDR1 SEHNR, CDR2 FQNEAQ (reference sequence). CDR3 size: 13 residues. The V gene lost 0 bases and the J gene lost 2 bases, with 4 bases spanning the gap. CDR3 bases: TGTGCCAGCAGCTTAGCACAAAACACTGAAGCTTTCTTT. This translates into CASSLAQNTEAFF.

This clonotype was detected a few times. The CDR3 coding sequence is TGTGCCATCAGTGAGGGGAGCGGGAGGGCCCAAGAGACCCAGTACTTC. Protein sequence: CAISEGSGRAQETQYF. The chain is built from TRBV10-3 and TRBJ2-5; the match to TRBD2 covers 10 bases. This CDR3 region has 16 residues. Germline CDR1 ENHRY, CDR2 SYGVKD. The V and J ends lost 2 bases and 1 base, in that order; junction bases with no gene match: 4.

The CDR3 here is CATSDNRVYYGYTF. CDR3 coding DNA: TGTGCCACCAGTGATAACAGGGTATACTATGGCTACACCTTC. The genes are TRBV24-1 and TRBJ1-2; perhaps TRBD1 as D (6 bases). Trimming pared 3 bases from V and 3 bases from J, leaving 10 bases between. The CDR3 covers 14 residues. In germline, CDR1 is KGHDR, CDR2 SFDVKD.

This clonotype has a handful of counts. A single base separates this from a much larger clone, so it may be a read error. The rearrangement links TRBV2 to TRBJ1-1; 9 nucleotides agree with TRBD1. The CDR3 runs 14 residues. Per germline, CDR1 SNHLY and CDR2 FYNNEI. In DNA, the CDR3 is TGTGCCAGCAGGCAAAAACAGGGGGCCACTGGAGCTTTCTTT. This gives the protein CASRQKQGATGAFF.

The table lists this clonotype with many counts. The gene calls are TRBV30 and TRBJ2-5; D remains ambiguous. Between the trimmed V and J ends, which lost 2 bases and 5 bases, there was a span of 12 bases. Germline V gives CDR1 GTSNPN, CDR2 SVGIG (reference sequence). The CDR3 loop spans 13 amino acids. This CDR3 is CAWSLALGETQYF. DNA of the CDR3: TGTGCCTGGAGTCTCGCCTTAGGGGAGACCCAGTACTTC. Variable domain in full (rest from reference TRBV30 and TRBJ2-5): SQTIHQWPATLVQPVGSPLSLECTVEGTSNPNLYWYRQAAGRGLQLLFYSVGIGQISSEVPQNLSASRPQDRQFILSSKKLLLSDSGFYLCAWSLALGETQYFGPGTRLLVL.

This clonotype was seen more than once but under ten times. The chain has TRBV27 and TRBJ2-1, with 12 nucleotides matching TRBD2. The CDR3 consists of 15 residues. Germline-derived CDR1 and CDR2 are MNHEY and SMNVEV (reference sequence). Losses at the gene ends were 3 bases for V and 7 bases for J; bases not matched to a gene: 4. The chain's CDR3 is CASSFPSGRVNEQFF. CDR3 DNA sequence: TGTGCCAGCAGTTTCCCTAGCGGGAGGGTTAATGAGCAGTTCTTC.

The CDR3 here is CASSLAGGPEQYF. Here the CDR3 DNA reads TGCGCCAGCAGCTTGGCCGGTGGCCCCGAGCAGTACTTC. The chain uses TRBV5-1 and TRBJ2-7; D is undetermined. The CDR3 loop spans 13 amino acids. The V and J ends lost 0 bases and 6 bases respectively, with 10 bases between them. CDR1 and CDR2 (germline): SGHRS, YFSETQ.

This clonotype has ten or more counts. The J gene is TRBJ2-3, the V gene TRBV7-2; 10 positions match TRBD2. CDR1 and CDR2 (germline): SGHTA, FQGNSA. The CDR3 totals 16 residues. The ends lost 3 bases at V and 1 base at J; junction bases unmatched: 4. The CDR3 region has the DNA TGTGCCAGCAGCTTTCAGGGGACTAGCGGCACAGATACGCAGTATTTT. This gives the protein CASSFQGTSGTDTQYF.

This clonotype was seen at least ten times. The gene calls are TRBV2 and TRBJ1-1; maybe TRBD1 (6 bases). The CDR3 totals 13 residues. Germline loops: CDR1 SNHLY, CDR2 FYNNEI. V lost 7 bases to trimming and J lost 0 bases, with 9 bases between them. As DNA, the CDR3 is TGTGCCAGCAAAGGACAGATGAACACTGAAGCTTTCTTT. Translating gives CASKGQMNTEAFF.

The chain has TRBV20-1 and TRBJ1-5; D call uncertain. Trimming pared 6 bases from V and 14 bases from J, leaving 23 bases between. The CDR3 is 13 residues long. Germline V gene data show CDR1 as DFQATT and CDR2 as SNEGSKA (reference sequence). DNA for the CDR3: TGCAGTGCCCAAGGACCCGGACCTAAGGCGGAGCATTTT. Translating gives CSAQGPGPKAEHF.

Remarks on this clonotype: Just one base apart from a much larger clone, this may be a read error. V and J are TRBV20-1 and TRBJ1-1; D is perhaps TRBD1 (5 bases). Germline CDR1 is DFQATT and CDR2 is SNEGSKA (reference sequence). Trimming stripped 0 bases from V and 1 base from J, with 9 bases between. This CDR3 is built from 14 residues. CDR3 nucleotides: TGCAGTGCTAGAGATCTCAGGGCGAACACTGAAGCTTTCTTT. Translating gives CSARDLRANTEAFF.

Many counts were recorded for this clonotype. This chain links TRBV11-2 with TRBJ2-1; D is unclear. The CDR3 totals 10 residues. CDR1 and CDR2 (germline): SGHAT, FQNNGV. Trimming pared 3 bases from V and 8 bases from J, leaving 2 bases between. The CDR3, as DNA: TGTGCCAGCAGCTTGTATGAGCAGTTCTTC. Encoded protein: CASSLYEQFF.

The table lists this clonotype with many counts. The chain employs TRBV27 and TRBJ2-7; 8 bases match TRBD1. The CDR3 is 15 amino acids. The germline V gene has CDR1 MNHEY and CDR2 SMNVEV (reference sequence). V lost 4 bases and J lost 2; bases outside the gene matches: 7. The CDR3: CASSWGQGAAYEQYF. The DNA of the CDR3 is TGTGCCAGCAGTTGGGGTCAGGGGGCTGCCTACGAGCAGTACTTC.

This clonotype showed up just a few times. V and J are TRBV30 and TRBJ2-7; 9 nucleotides agree with TRBD1. There are 12 residues in the CDR3. With V trimmed by 5 bases and J by 6 bases, 5 bases remained unmatched. The germline V gene encodes CDR1 GTSNPN and CDR2 SVGIG (reference sequence). The CDR3 here is CAWGQGLCEQYF. The CDR3 coding sequence is TGTGCCTGGGGACAGGGGCTCTGCGAGCAGTACTTC.

This clonotype came up many times. V is TRBV28 and J is TRBJ1-2; D is unclear. V shed 3 bases and J shed 4 bases, with 12 bases lying between them. This CDR3 has 14 residues. Germline values: CDR1 MDHEN, CDR2 SYDVKM. In DNA form, the CDR3 reads TGTGCCAGCAGTTTTCGCTGGGTACGCTATGGCTACACCTTC. Translation: CASSFRWVRYGYTF.

This clonotype has ten or more counts. The chain links TRBV6-1 to TRBJ2-7, with 10 bases matching TRBD2. Trimming at V came to 5 bases and at J to 7 bases, leaving 8 bases not matched to a gene. This CDR3 region has 14 residues. Per germline, CDR1 MNHNS and CDR2 SASEGT. The chain's CDR3 is CASSSQREGLEQYF. Here the CDR3 DNA reads TGTGCCAGCAGTTCCCAGCGGGAGGGCCTTGAGCAGTACTTC.

This clonotype was picked up many times. The rearrangement links TRBV2 to TRBJ1-5; 7 bases are shared with TRBD1. This CDR3 has 17 amino acids. Per germline, CDR1 SNHLY and CDR2 FYNNEI. The V gene end was trimmed by 6 bases and the J gene end by 0 bases; junction bases not matched to a gene: 11. The CDR3 region is CASSARAGGYSNQPQHF. The CDR3 DNA sequence: TGTGCCAGCAGCGCCCGGGCAGGGGGTTATAGCAATCAGCCCCAGCATTTT. Using reference TRBV2 and TRBJ1-5 for the parts outside the CDR3, the full variable domain is EPEVTQTPSHQVTQMGQEVILRCVPISNHLYFYWYRQILGQKVEFLVSFYNNEISEKSEIFDDQFSVERPDGSNFTLKIRSTKLEDSAMYFCASSARAGGYSNQPQHFGDGTRLSIL.

This clonotype has at least ten counts. V usage is TRBV20-1 and J usage is TRBJ2-2; 12 bases agree with TRBD2. V dropped 3 bases and J dropped 6; count of bases not matched to a gene: 5. Per germline, CDR1 DFQATT and CDR2 SNEGSKA (reference sequence). This CDR3 is 15 amino acids long. CDR3 amino acids: CSARGLAGGAGELFF. CDR3 DNA sequence: TGCAGTGCTAGGGGGCTAGCGGGAGGGGCCGGGGAGCTGTTTTTT.

Ten or more counts support this clonotype. The chain combines TRBV30 with TRBJ2-1; no firm D call. CDR3 size: 10 residues. CDR1 GTSNPN and CDR2 SVGIG come from the germline V gene (reference sequence). V shed 8 bases and J shed 6 bases, with 8 bases lying between them. CDR3 DNA sequence: TGTGCCGGACGTATCAATGAGCAGTTCTTC. It encodes CAGRINEQFF.

This clonotype was seen many times. The J gene is TRBJ2-7, the V gene TRBV7-3; perhaps TRBD2 as D (5 bases). CDR1 is SGHTA and CDR2 is FQGTGA in the germline V gene. The CDR3 totals 14 residues. V lost 0 bases and J lost 3, with 9 bases in between. The CDR3 DNA sequence: TGTGCCAGCAGCTTAACTCCGGGAAGCTACGAGCAGTACTTC. Its translation is CASSLTPGSYEQYF. Based on the CDR3 plus reference TRBV7-3 and TRBJ2-7, the full variable domain is GAGVSQTPSNKVTEKGKYVELRCDPISGHTALYWYRQSLGQGPEFLIYFQGTGAADDSGLPNDRFFAVRPEGSVSTLKIQRTERGDSAVYLCASSLTPGSYEQYFGPGTRLTVT.

This clonotype was counted a few times. The junction shows a germline mismatch at one end, possibly a read error. J is TRBJ2-5 and V is TRBV16, with no clear D. The CDR3 covers 13 residues. Looked up from germline, CDR1 is KGHSY and CDR2 is FQNENV. The CDR3 DNA reads TGTGCCAGCAGCCAATACCTACCAGAGACCCGGTACTTC. It codes for CASSQYLPETRYF.

As concerns this clonotype: Lacking the conserved final phenylalanine or tryptophan, this CDR3 likely reflects a read error. The chain is built from TRBV18 and TRBJ2-1, with a weak D call TRBD1 (6 bases). CDR1 and CDR2 from the germline V gene are KGHSH and LQKENI. The CDR3 totals 12 residues. The V end was cut by 2 bases, the J end by 8 bases, with 7 bases between. The CDR3 DNA is TGTGCCAGCTCACCAGGGGGCGATGAGCAGTTCCTC. It encodes CASSPGGDEQFL.

This clonotype was seen many times. J is TRBJ1-2 and V is TRBV9; maybe TRBD1 (6 bases). Germline lookup yields CDR1 SGDLS and CDR2 YYNGEE. This CDR3 is 13 amino acids long. V dropped 3 bases and J dropped 8 bases, with 14 bases sitting between them. CDR3 nucleotide sequence: TGTGCCAGCAGCGAGGAGGGGGTCTACGGCTACACCTTC. Its translation: CASSEEGVYGYTF.

This clonotype was seen more than once but under ten times. This may come from a read error, since a much larger clone is one base off. V is TRBV9 and J is TRBJ2-7; no clear D. V dropped 0 bases and J dropped 3 bases, with 4 bases sitting between them. Germline CDR1 is SGDLS and CDR2 is YYNGEE. This CDR3 is 12 amino acids long. The CDR3: CASSVEGYEQYF. The CDR3 DNA reads TGTGCCAGCAGCGTAGAGGGCTACGAGCAGTACTTC.